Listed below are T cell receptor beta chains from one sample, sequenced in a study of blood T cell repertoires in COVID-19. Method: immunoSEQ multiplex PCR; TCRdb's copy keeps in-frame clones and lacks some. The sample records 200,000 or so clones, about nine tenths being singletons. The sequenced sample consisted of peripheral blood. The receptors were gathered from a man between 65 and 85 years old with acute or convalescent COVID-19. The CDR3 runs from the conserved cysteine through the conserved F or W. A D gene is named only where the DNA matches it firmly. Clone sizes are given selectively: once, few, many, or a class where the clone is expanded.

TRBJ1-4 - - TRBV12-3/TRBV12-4 TGTGCCAGCAAGCCAGGGGTTAATGAAAAACTGTTTTTT CASKPGVNEKLFF
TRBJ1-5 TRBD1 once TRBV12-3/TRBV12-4 TGTGCCAGCAGTCAGGGGGCTAGGCAGCCCCAGCATTTT CASSQGARQPQHF
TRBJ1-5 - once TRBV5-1 TGCGCCAGCAGCTTGGGCGGCTACAATCAGCCCCAGCATTTT CASSLGGYNQPQHF
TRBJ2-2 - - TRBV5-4 TGTGCCAGCAGCTCTTTCGGGGGAGATGGCGGGGAGCTGTTTTTT CASSSFGGDGGELFF
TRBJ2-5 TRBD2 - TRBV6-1 TGTGCCAGCAGTGAAGGCGGTAGCGGGAGCTGGAAGACCCAGTACTTC CASSEGGSGSWKTQYF
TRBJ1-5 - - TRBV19 TGTGCCAGTAGTATAGGACTTAGCAATCAGCCCCAGCATTTT CASSIGLSNQPQHF
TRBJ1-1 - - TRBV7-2 TGTGCCAGCAGCCCAACCTTCGGAGAGAGCGTTGAAGCTTTCTTT CASSPTFGESVEAFF
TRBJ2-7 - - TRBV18 TGTGCCAGCTCGAGGGAGGTTGTCCAGCAGTACTTC CASSREVVQQYF
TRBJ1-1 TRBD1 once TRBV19 TGTGCCAGTAGTATGACAGGGGGGAGGGACACTGAAGCTTTCTTT CASSMTGGRDTEAFF
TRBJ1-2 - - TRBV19 TGTGCCAGTAGTTCTGGCGGGGACTATGGCTACACCTTC CASSSGGDYGYTF
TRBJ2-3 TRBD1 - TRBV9 TGTGCCAGCAGCGTAGAAGGACAGGGGGTTGCAGATACGCAGTATTTT CASSVEGQGVADTQYF
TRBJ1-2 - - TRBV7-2 TGTGCCAGCAGCTCGTCCGGGGGTGGCTATGGCTACACCTTC CASSSSGGGYGYTF
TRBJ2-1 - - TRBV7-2 TGTGCCAGCAGCTTAGCGGCAGGGCGGTTGAATGAGCAGTTCTTC CASSLAAGRLNEQFF
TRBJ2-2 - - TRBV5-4 TGTGCCAGCAGCTTGAGAGGGAGGAGCACCGGGGAGCTGTTTTTT CASSLRGRSTGELFF
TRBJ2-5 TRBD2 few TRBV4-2 TGTGCCAGCAGCTTAACGACTAGCGGGCAAGAGACCCAGTACTTC CASSLTTSGQETQYF
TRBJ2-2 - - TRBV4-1 TGCGCCAGCAGCCACCCTGGCACCACCGGGGAGCTGTTTTTT CASSHPGTTGELFF
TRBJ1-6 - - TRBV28 TGTGCCAGCAGTCTCGGACAGCCCAATTCACCCCTCCACTTT CASSLGQPNSPLHF
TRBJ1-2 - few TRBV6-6 TGTGCCAGCAGGAGGGACACCAGTGGCTATGGCTACACCTTC CASRRDTSGYGYTF
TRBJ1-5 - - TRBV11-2 TGTGCCAGCAGCGGCGGTGGCAATCAGCCCCAGCATTTT CASSGGGNQPQHF
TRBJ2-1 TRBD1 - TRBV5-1 TGCGCCAGCTCCTCAGGGGGCACCTACAATGAGCAGTTCTTC CASSSGGTYNEQFF
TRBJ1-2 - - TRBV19 TGTGCCAGTAGTATATGGCGGGGGATGAGTGGCTACACCTTC CASSIWRGMSGYTF
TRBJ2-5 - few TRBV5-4 TGTGCCAGCAGTTTCCCGGACCAAGAGACCCAGTACTTC CASSFPDQETQYF
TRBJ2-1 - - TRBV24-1 TGTGCCACCAGTGATTCTAGGGGCCGGAATGAGCAGTTCTTC CATSDSRGRNEQFF
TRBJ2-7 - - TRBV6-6 TGTGCCAGCAGTTATGGCAGGGGCCTTTACGAGCAGTACTTC CASSYGRGLYEQYF
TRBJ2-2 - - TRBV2 TGTGCCAGCAGTGGCCTTACAGGGTCCACCGGGGAGCTGTTTTTT CASSGLTGSTGELFF
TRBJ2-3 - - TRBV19 TGTGCCAGTAGTATCTTAGGGGCAGATACGCAGTATTTT CASSILGADTQYF
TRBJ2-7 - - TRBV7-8 TGTGCCAGCAGCTTAAACCCCGAACAGCCCTACGAGCAGTACTTC CASSLNPEQPYEQYF
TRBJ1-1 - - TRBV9 TGTGCCAGCAGCGTAAGGCCGGGGAACACTGAAGCTTTCTTT CASSVRPGNTEAFF
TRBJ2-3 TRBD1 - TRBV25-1 TGTGCCAGCAGTACTTCCGGACAGGATATCACAGATACGCAGTATTTT CASSTSGQDITDTQYF
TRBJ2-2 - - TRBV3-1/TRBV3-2 TGTGCCAGCAGCCAAGTAGCAGGGTCCGGGGAGCTGTTTTTT CASSQVAGSGELFF
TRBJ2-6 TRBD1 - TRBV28 TGTGCCAGCCTCCGGGACAGTGCCTCCTCTGGGGCCAACGTCCTGACTTTC CASLRDSASSGANVLTF
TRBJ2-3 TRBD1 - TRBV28 TGTGCCAGCAGTTTGTTGACAGGGGGCACAGATACGCAGTATTTT CASSLLTGGTDTQYF
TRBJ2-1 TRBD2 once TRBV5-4 TGTGCCAGCAGCTCAACGGCGGGAGGCCGGCTGAATGAGCAGTTCTTC CASSSTAGGRLNEQFF
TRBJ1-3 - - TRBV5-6 TGTGCCAGCAGCTTGGCCGCGGTTGACACCATATATTTT CASSLAAVDTIYF
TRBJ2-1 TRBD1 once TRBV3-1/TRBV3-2 TGTGCCAGCAGCCCCCGGGACAGGTCCTACAATGAGCAGTTCTTC CASSPRDRSYNEQFF
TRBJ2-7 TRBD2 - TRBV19 TGTGCCAGTAGTATTGCTACGGAAGGGACTAGCGGCCTGAGCTCCTACGAGCAGTACTTC CASSIATEGTSGLSSYEQYF
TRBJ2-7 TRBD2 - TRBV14 TGTGCCAGCAGCCAAGATCGAGGCGGGAGTCCCATTGTTTCTTCCTACGAGCAGTACTTC CASSQDRGGSPIVSSYEQYF
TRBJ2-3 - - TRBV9 TGTGCCAGCAGCGTTACAGGGACAAACACAGATACGCAGTATTTT CASSVTGTNTDTQYF
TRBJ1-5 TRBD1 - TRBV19 TGTGCCAGTAGTATAGACGCTCGGACAGGGGGCAATCAGCCCCAGCATTTT CASSIDARTGGNQPQHF
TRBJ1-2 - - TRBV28 TGTGCCAGCAGTTCCCCGGATTTGGGGGGATACTATGGCTACACCTTC CASSSPDLGGYYGYTF
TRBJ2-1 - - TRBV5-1 TGCGCCAGCAGCTATCGCGGGGACTCCTACAATGAGCAGTTCTTC CASSYRGDSYNEQFF
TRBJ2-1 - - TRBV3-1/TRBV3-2 TGTGCCAGCAGCCAACTCCCTGAGCAGTTCTTC CASSQLPEQFF